This entry describes one T cell receptor beta chain. Its cognate antigen is unknown. PBMCs were sourced from less than 12 ml fresh peripheral blood. In germline, CDR1 is ENHRY, CDR2 SYGVKD. The CDR3 runs to 15 residues. The trim removed 7 bases at V and 6 bases at J, leaving 9 bases unmatched. This sample was included in a study of T cells in Graves' hyperthyroidism and ophthalmopathy. Study information: Prior to any treatment, at the point of initial diagnosis, peripheral blood was collected.

Findings and caveats of the study: Most expanded thyroid clonotypes above 0.001 also appeared in blood. For ophthalmopathy, model prediction preceded onset by a median 6.5 months.

From RNA transcripts, TCR beta CDR3 regions were amplified. Initially, a first-round RT-PCR of the TCR CDR3 employed the HTBI primer set. Each CDR3 protein gets one entry after TCRdb re-called the multiplex PCR reads with MiXCR. The profile covers fewer than 700,000 distinct CDR3 sequences, with around 15% appearing a single time and 3.8% taken by the ten largest. The chain is built from TRBV10-3 and TRBJ1-4; 9 bases agree with TRBD1. The source is a woman aged 25-40 years with Graves' hyperthyroidism. Sequencing was done on a sample of blood. The CDR3 is CAIIVQGAFDEKLFF. CDR3 DNA sequence: TGTGCCATCATAGTACAGGGGGCTTTTGATGAAAAACTGTTTTTT.